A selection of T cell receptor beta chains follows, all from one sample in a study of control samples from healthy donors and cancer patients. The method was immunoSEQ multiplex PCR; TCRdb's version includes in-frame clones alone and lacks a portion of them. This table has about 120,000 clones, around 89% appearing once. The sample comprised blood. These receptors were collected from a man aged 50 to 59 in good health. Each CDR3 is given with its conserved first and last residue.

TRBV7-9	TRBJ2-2	CASSRRQGQPNTGELFF
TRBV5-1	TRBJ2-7	CASSRGVDSYEQYF
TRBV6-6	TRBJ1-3	CASSTGQGRNTIYF
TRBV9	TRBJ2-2	CASSAKQANTEELFF
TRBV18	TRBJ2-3	CASSPQGTGGRKSFTDTQYF
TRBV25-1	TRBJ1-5	CASSEGNQPQHF
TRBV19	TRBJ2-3	CASSVTGTGFTDTQYF
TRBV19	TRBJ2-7	CASAMTGGGDEQYF
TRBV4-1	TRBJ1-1	CASSQDVGNTEAFF
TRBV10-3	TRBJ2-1	CAIGRQRGVNNEQFF
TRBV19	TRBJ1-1	CASTSGSYHEAFF
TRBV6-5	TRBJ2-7	CASSYSITFYEQYF
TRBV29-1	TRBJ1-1	CSVEETRGTEAFF
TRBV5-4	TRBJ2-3	CASSPTSGGTNTQYF
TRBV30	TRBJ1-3	CAWSARGFGNTIYF
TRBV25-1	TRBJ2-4	CASSVRGTGTKNIQYF
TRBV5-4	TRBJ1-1	CASIGWGTEAFF
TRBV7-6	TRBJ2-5	CASSLAHGKGGETQYF
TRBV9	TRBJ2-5	CASSVFSSGGLQETQYF
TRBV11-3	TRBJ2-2	CASSLPTGVGGELFF
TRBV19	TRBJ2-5	CASSISLAGGQETQYF
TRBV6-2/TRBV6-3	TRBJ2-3	CASSYYTPLPDTQYF
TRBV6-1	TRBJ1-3	CASSEGEWDTIYF
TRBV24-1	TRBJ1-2	CATSGGSGGYTF
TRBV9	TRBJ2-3	CASSVVLSDTQYF
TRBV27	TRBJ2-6	CASSLSPGQGSGANVLTF
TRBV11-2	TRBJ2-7	CASSSIAGHAYEQYF
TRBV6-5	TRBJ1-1	CASSTPSLNTEAFF
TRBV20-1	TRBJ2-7	CSASVVGSYEQYF
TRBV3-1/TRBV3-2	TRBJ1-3	CASSPDSGNTIYF
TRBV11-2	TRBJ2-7	CASSLGQGVRTYEQYF
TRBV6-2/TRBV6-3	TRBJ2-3	CASSYAGGGHSF
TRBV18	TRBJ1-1	CASSPFGRTDTEAFF
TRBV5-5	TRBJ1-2	CASSPRGGSYGYTF
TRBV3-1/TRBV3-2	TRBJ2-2	CASSQGHRRATGELFF
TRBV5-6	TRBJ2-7	CASSLFYEQYF
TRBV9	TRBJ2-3	CASSPGTSSDTQYF
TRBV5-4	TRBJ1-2	CASRSDVGGYTF
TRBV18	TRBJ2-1	CASSPLSVGNEQFF
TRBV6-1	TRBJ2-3	CASSDGRGSTDTQYF
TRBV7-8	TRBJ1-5	CASSLITGEAAKPQHF
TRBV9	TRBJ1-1	CASSVDSGTEAFF
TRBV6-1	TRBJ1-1	CASSEDKQGSTEAFF
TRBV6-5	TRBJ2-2	CASSYSTGPGELFF
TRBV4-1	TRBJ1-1	CASSQRGSTEAFF
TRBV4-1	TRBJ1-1	CASSQEENSYTEAFF
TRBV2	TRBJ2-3	CASHRSSPGLVSTDTQYF
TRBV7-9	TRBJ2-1	CASSLGAGGLYNEQFF
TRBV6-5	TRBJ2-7	CASSYSSAREQYF
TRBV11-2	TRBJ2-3	CASSPWTGMTDTQYF
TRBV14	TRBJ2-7	CASSQAPGTGGSYEQYF
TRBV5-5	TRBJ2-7	CASSLGGQVDYEQYF
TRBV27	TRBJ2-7	CASSVTGSLAYEQYF
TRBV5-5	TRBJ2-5	CASSRSGRETQYF
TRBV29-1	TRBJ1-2	CSVQPGVHYGYTF
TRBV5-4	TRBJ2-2	CASSFSTPTGELFF
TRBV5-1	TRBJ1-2	CASSLEAVYGYTF
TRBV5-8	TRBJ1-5	CASSGQPQHF
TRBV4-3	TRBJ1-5	CASSQLAGQGSNQPQHF
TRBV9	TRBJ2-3	CASSVDGRLAGGQGDTQYF